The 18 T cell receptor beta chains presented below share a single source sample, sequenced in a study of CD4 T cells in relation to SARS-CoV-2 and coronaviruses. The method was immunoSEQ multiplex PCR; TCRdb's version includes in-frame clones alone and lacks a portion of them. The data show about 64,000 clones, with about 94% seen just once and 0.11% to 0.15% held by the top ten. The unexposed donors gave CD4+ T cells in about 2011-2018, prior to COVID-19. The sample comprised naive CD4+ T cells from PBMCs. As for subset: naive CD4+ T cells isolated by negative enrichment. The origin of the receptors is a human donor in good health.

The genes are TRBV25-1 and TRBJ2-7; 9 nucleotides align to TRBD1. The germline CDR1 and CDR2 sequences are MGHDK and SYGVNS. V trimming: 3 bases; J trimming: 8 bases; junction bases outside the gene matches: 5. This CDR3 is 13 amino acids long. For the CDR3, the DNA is TGTGCCAGCAGTGACCCCGGGACAGGGAAGCAGTACTTC. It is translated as CASSDPGTGKQYF.

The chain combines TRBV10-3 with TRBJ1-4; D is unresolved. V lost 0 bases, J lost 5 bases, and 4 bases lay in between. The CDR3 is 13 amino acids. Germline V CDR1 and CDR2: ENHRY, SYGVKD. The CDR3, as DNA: TGTGCCATCAGTGAGTCGAGCAATGAAAAACTGTTTTTT. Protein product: CAISESSNEKLFF.

The CDR3 DNA reads as TGTGCCAGCAGCTTACAGGGTCCTGGGGCCAACGTCCTGACTTTC. This sequence encodes CASSLQGPGANVLTF. The chain carries TRBV7-6 and TRBJ2-6, with D tentatively TRBD1 (5 bases). Trimming took 2 bases from V and 2 from J, leaving 7 bases between them. The CDR3 sequence is 15 residues long. CDR1 is SGHVS, CDR2 FNYEAQ, per germline. The complete variable domain, with remaining parts taken from reference TRBV7-6 and TRBJ2-6, reads GAGVSQSPRYKVTKRGQDVALRCDPISGHVSLYWYRQALGQGPEFLTYFNYEAQQDKSGLPNDRFSAERPEGSISTLTIQRTEQRDSAMYRCASSLQGPGANVLTFGAGSRLTVL.

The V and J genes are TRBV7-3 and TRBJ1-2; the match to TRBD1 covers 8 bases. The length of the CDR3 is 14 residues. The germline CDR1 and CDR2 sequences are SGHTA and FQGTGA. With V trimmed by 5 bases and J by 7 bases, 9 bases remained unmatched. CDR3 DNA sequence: TGTGCCAGCAGCGTTCAGGGGGCGCAGGGTGGCTACACCTTC. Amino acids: CASSVQGAQGGYTF.

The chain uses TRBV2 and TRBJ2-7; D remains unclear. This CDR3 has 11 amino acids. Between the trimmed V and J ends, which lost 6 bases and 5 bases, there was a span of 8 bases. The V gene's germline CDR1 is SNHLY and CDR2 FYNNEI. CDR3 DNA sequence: TGTGCCAGCAGAACCAACAACGAGCAGTACTTC. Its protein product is CASRTNNEQYF.

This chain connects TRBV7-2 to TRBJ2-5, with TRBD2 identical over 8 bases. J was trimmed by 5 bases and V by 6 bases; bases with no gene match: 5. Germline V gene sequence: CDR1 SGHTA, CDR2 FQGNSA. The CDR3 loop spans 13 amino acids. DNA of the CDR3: TGTGCCAGCAGTCCCGGGAGGGCGGAGACCCAGTACTTC. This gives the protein CASSPGRAETQYF. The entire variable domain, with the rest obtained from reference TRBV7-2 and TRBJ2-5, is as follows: GAGVSQSPSNKVTEKGKDVELRCDPISGHTALYWYRQSLGQGLEFLIYFQGNSAPDKSGLPSDRFSAERTGGSVSTLTIQRTQQEDSAVYLCASSPGRAETQYFGPGTRLLVL.

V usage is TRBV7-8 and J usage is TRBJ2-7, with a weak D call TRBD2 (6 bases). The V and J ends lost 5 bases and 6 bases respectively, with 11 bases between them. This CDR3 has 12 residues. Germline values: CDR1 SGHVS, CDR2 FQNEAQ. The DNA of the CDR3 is TGTGCCAGCAGCCCCACTAGCTCCGAGCAGTACTTC. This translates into CASSPTSSEQYF.

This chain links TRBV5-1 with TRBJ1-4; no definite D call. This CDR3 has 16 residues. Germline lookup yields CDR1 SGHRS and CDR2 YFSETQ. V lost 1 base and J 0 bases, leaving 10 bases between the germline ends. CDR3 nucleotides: TGCGCCAGCAGCTTGCGGGCAACTGCAACTAATGAAAAACTGTTTTTT. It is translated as CASSLRATATNEKLFF.

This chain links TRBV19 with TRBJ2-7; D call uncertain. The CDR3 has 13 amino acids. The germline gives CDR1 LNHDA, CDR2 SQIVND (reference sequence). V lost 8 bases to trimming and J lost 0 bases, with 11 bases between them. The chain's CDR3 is CASGTSSSYEQYF. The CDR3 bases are TGTGCCAGTGGCACATCGAGCTCCTACGAGCAGTACTTC.

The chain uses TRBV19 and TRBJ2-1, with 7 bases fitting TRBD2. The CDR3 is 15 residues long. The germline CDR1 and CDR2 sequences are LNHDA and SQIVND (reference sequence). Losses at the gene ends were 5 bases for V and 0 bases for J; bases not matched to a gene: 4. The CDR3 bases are TGTGCCAGTAGTGAAGCGGGGCGCTCCTACAATGAGCAGTTCTTC. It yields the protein CASSEAGRSYNEQFF.

CDR3 amino acids: CASSFTGGSDTQYF. CDR3 sequence (DNA): TGTGCCAGCAGCTTTACAGGGGGCTCAGATACGCAGTATTTT. The V gene is TRBV7-9, the J gene TRBJ2-3, with TRBD1 matching 9 bases. CDR3 size: 14 residues. The ends lost 3 bases at V and 4 bases at J; junction bases unmatched: 2. Germline CDR1 SEHNR, CDR2 FQNEAQ (reference sequence).

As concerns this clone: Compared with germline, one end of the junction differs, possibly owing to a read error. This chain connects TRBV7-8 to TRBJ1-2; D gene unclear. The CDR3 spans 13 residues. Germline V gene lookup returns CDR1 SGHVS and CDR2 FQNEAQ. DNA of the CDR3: TGTGCCAGCAGCACCCCCGGGATCGGGGTTGGTGCCTTC. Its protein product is CASSTPGIGVGAF.

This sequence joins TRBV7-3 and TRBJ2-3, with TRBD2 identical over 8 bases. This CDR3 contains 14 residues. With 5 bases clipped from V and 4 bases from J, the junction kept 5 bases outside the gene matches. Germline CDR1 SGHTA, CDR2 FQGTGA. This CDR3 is CASSTSGRADTQYF. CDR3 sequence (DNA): TGTGCCAGCAGCACGAGCGGGAGAGCAGATACGCAGTATTTT.

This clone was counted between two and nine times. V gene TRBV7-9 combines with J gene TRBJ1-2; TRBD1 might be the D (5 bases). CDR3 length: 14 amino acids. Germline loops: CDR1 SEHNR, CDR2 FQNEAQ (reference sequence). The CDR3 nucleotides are TGTGCATGGACACCTCGGGTTAATAACTATGGCTACACCTTC. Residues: CAWTPRVNNYGYTF.

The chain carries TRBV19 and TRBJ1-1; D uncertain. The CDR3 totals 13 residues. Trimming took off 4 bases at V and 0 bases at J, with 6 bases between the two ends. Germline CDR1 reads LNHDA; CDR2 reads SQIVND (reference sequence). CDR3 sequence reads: CASSTSVNTEAFF. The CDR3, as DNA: TGTGCCAGTAGTACTTCAGTGAACACTGAAGCTTTCTTT.

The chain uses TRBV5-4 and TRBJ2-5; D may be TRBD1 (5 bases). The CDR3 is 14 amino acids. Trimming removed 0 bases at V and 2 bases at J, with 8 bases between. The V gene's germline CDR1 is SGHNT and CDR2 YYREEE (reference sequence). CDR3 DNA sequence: TGTGCCAGCAGCTTGGCGGCAGGGCAAGAGACCCAGTACTTC. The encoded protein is CASSLAAGQETQYF.

The CDR3 protein is CASGTPGLAGGSSYNEQFF. The CDR3 DNA follows: TGCGCCAGCGGCACACCGGGACTAGCGGGAGGGTCGTCCTACAATGAGCAGTTCTTC. The gene calls are TRBV5-1 and TRBJ2-1, with 16 bases matching TRBD2. Per the germline V gene, CDR1 is SGHRS and CDR2 is YFSETQ. The CDR3 sequence is 19 residues long. J gave up 1 base and V 7 bases, and 11 bases lay outside the gene matches. Filled out from reference TRBV5-1 and TRBJ2-1, the complete variable domain reads KAGVTQTPRYLIKTRGQQVTLSCSPISGHRSVSWYQQTPGQGLQFLFEYFSETQRNKGNFPGRFSGRQFSNSRSEMNVSTLELGDSALYLCASGTPGLAGGSSYNEQFFGPGTRLTVL.

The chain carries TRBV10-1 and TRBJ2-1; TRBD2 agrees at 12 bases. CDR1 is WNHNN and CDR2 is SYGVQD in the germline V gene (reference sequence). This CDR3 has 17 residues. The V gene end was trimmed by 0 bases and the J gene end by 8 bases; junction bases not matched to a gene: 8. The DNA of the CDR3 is TGCGCCAGCAGTGAGTCTAGGGTGACTAGCGGGAGTGATGAGCAGTTCTTC. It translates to CASSESRVTSGSDEQFF.